This T cell receptor beta chain was profiled in a study of human T cells and chemical hapten exposure (TCRdb year 2021). Context from the whole study: For sensitization, 2% DPC in acetone was applied to a roughly 2 cm by roughly 2 cm area of upper inner arm skin. Throughout the study period of around 25 weeks, patients also received therapeutic DPC doses to the scalp every week. Patch testing was done on the upper back using Finn chambers containing 0.01% DPC, and results were scored after 6 days according to International Contact Dermatitis Research Group standards. The mostly female patient cohort included alopecia areata with under or over 50% scalp involvement, alopecia totalis and alopecia universalis. Libraries were pooled for sequencing, and per-sample TCR yields varied mainly because of small differences in library volumes within the pool. Peripheral blood TCR repertoire changes were tracked in vivo in alopecia patients during primary and secondary sensitization to the hapten diphenylcyclopropenone (DPC). Blood samples were taken from patients before sensitization (week 0) and then at 2, 6 and about 24 weeks after DPC sensitization. Blood for TCR sequencing was provided by twenty-nine alopecia patients at one to four time points (pre-sensitization, 2, 6 and 24 weeks). The full study reports these points: Because all patients had alopecia, a presumed autoimmune disease, the immune response of the patients might differ from that of healthy individuals. No change with DPC sensitization was found in the number of TCRs above 1 in 1000 frequency, and no evidence of global repertoire structure alterations was found. Patch test score correlated positively with the number of PT1 expanded TCRs, reaching significance at thresholds 8, 16 and 32 but not at 4. After repeated subsampling, the strength of the expansion versus patch-test correlation and the threshold at which it became significant changed. Expanded TCRs formed significantly more large CDR3 similarity clusters than pre-sensitization or healthy control sets, consistent with antigen-driven responses.

The germline V gene supplies CDR1 MNHEY and CDR2 SVGAGI. The trim is 4 bases for V and 7 bases for J, with a gap of 10 bases between the germline ends. Including the terminal cysteine and phenylalanine, the CDR3 comprises 13 residues. This entry keeps only the CDR3 DNA: 39 bases, framed from base 1. This clonotype was picked up a small number of times. It has no known antigen specificity. Base qualities are missing; no much larger clone stands one base away. Interpreted using the paper, the time point label stands for: patch test 1, 2 weeks after DPC sensitization. The sample's treatment or condition, from its label and the paper: therapeutic diphenylcyclopropenone sensitization with weekly scalp DPC. At each patch-test visit, blood was drawn before the patch test was applied. Eligible patients were aged 18 to 70, diagnosed with alopecia, deemed suitable for DPC therapy, and excluded if pregnant. Total RNA was extracted from unfractionated whole blood that had been collected in Tempus Blood RNA tubes.

Library construction relied on RACE. For sequencing, a NextSeq 500 was employed. During library preparation, unique molecular identifiers were attached to individual cDNA molecules so that TCRs could be counted in a quantitative, reproducible way. For every blood RNA sample, sequencing covered both the TCR alpha and TCR beta chains. In the authors' own workflow: The median number of TCRs per sample was some 100,000, ranging from 23,224 to 690,600. V, J and CDR3 annotation of the TCR reads was performed with the Decombinator software suite. Every sample was subsampled to the same number of TCRs (28,000) for the PS versus PT1 abundance plots. Expanded TCRs were defined as absent before sensitization and observed at least eight times at the 2-week time point. TCRdb redid the processing of the public reads, applying fastp at Q25 and MiXCR, and retained in-frame beta chains. A single entry per CDR3 protein holds the most common genes and DNA from its merged rows. These V and J calls derive from TCRdb rather than the authors' analysis. Counted in this sample were 150,000 to 200,000 distinct CDR3 sequences; about 14% of them appeared once. The leading ten clones occupy 1.7% of the sample.

This receptor was taken from a woman aged 25-40 years with alopecia areata. Some clones in this sample may be carry-over from other donors' samples. This receptor chain uses TRBV6-5 and TRBJ2-2, and perhaps TRBD1 as D gene, on 5 matching bases. Sample: whole blood, taken in connection with sensitization to the hapten diphenylcyclopropenone (DPC). In nucleotides, the sequence is TGTGCCAGCAGTTCCCAGGGTAGCGGGGAGCTGTTTTTT. Translated, it reads CASSSQGSGELFF.